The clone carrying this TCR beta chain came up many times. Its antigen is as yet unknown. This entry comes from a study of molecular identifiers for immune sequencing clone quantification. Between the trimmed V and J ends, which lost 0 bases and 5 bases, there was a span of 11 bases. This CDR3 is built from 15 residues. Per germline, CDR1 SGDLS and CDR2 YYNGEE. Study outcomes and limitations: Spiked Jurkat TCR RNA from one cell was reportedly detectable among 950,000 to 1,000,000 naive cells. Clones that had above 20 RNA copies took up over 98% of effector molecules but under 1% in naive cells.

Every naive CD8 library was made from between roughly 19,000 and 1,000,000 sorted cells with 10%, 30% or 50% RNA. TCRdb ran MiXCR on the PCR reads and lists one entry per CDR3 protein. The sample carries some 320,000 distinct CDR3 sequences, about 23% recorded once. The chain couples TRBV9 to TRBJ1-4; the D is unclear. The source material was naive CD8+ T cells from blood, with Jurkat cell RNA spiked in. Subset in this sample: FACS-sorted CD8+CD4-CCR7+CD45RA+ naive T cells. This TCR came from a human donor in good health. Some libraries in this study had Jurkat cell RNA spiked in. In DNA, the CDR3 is TGTGCCAGCAGCGTAGAGGACGCCATAAATGAAAAACTGTTTTTT. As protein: CASSVEDAINEKLFF. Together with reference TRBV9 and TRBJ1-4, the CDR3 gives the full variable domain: DSGVTQTPKHLITATGQRVTLRCSPRSGDLSVYWYQQSLDQGLQFLIQYYNGEERAKGNILERFSAQQFPDLHSELNLSSLELGDSALYFCASSVEDAINEKLFFGSGTQLSVL.